The next 26 T cell receptor beta chains were all read from a single sample in a study of T cells after yellow fever vaccination. TCRdb redid the calling of the 5' RACE reads with MiXCR, one entry per CDR3 protein. The table records around 88,000 distinct CDR3 sequences, about an eighth of them present only once. The specimen comprised CD8+ T cells not binding an NS4B(214-222) dextramer, sorted from PBMCs, sampled less than 25 days after the first yellow fever vaccination. The receptors here all came from a man between 18 and 35 years old who received the YFV17D yellow fever vaccine.

This clonotype has just a few counts. The J gene is TRBJ2-2, the V gene TRBV20-1; 7 bases agree with TRBD1. Trimming took 1 base from V and 1 from J; bases not matched to a gene: 3. This CDR3 has 15 amino acids. The germline V gene has CDR1 DFQATT and CDR2 SNEGSKA (reference sequence). The CDR3 protein is CSARGDRRNTGELFF. The CDR3 DNA is TGCAGTGCTAGAGGGGACAGAAGGAACACCGGGGAGCTGTTTTTT.

The rearrangement links TRBV20-1 to TRBJ2-1; 7 bases match TRBD2. The germline gives CDR1 DFQATT, CDR2 SNEGSKA (reference sequence). The CDR3 has 15 residues. J lost 3 bases, V lost 5 bases, and 10 bases had no gene match. The CDR3 DNA reads as TGCAGTGCTTCCGAAGCGGGGAGCTACTACAATGAGCAGTTCTTC. Protein: CSASEAGSYYNEQFF.

In this sample, this clonotype turned up a few times. The chain links TRBV5-6 to TRBJ1-4; tentatively, D is TRBD1 (6 bases). The CDR3 extends over 16 amino acids. The germline V gene encodes CDR1 SGHDT and CDR2 YYEEEE. The ends were cut back, 1 base at V and 0 bases at J, with 10 bases in the middle. The CDR3 reads CASSLLQGTTNEKLFF. In DNA, the CDR3 is TGTGCCAGCAGCTTGTTGCAGGGGACAACTAATGAAAAACTGTTTTTT.

In its sample, this clonotype was seen a few times. The chain recombines TRBV28 with TRBJ2-4; 8 nucleotides agree with TRBD1. Germline V gene data show CDR1 as MDHEN and CDR2 as SYDVKM. V was clipped by 6 bases and J by 7 bases; unmatched bases: 5. The CDR3 runs to 13 residues. Here the CDR3 reads CASSHRGFNIQYF. CDR3 coding DNA: TGTGCCAGCAGCCACAGGGGGTTTAACATTCAGTACTTC.

This clonotype was detected a few times. The chain joins TRBV5-1 to TRBJ2-1; D is ambiguous. The germline V and J ends were trimmed by 3 bases and 6 bases, with 13 bases remaining between them. Germline V gene lookup returns CDR1 SGHRS and CDR2 YFSETQ. This CDR3 contains 14 residues. CDR3 residues: CASSSLRISNEQFF. Here the CDR3 DNA reads TGCGCCAGCAGCTCGTTGAGAATCTCCAATGAGCAGTTCTTC.

This rearrangement joins TRBV6-1 to TRBJ2-2, with 14 positions matching TRBD2. Per germline, CDR1 MNHNS and CDR2 SASEGT. This CDR3 is 15 amino acids long. Trimming took 6 bases from V and 5 from J; bases not matched to a gene: 2. CDR3 residues: CASSWTSGGTGELFF. CDR3 DNA sequence: TGTGCCAGCAGCTGGACTAGCGGGGGGACCGGGGAGCTGTTTTTT.

This clonotype turned up a few times. The chain couples TRBV10-3 to TRBJ2-7, with D possibly TRBD2 on 6 matching bases. Deletions cut 0 bases from V and 1 base from J, with 10 bases between. Germline loops: CDR1 ENHRY, CDR2 SYGVKD. The CDR3 runs 15 residues. DNA for the CDR3: TGTGCCATCAGTGAGTCGGGACTGAGTTCCTACGAGCAGTACGTC. Its translation: CAISESGLSSYEQYV.

This sequence joins TRBV12-3 or TRBV12-4 and TRBJ2-7; no reliable D call. Deletions cut 5 bases from V and 5 bases from J, with 7 bases between. The CDR3 extends over 11 amino acids. This CDR3 is CASSISDEQYF. The CDR3 coding sequence is TGTGCCAGCAGTATTTCGGACGAGCAGTACTTC.

This clonotype has just a few counts. CDR3 sequence (DNA): TGTGCCAGCAGCCGGGACGGTGTCACCGGGGAGCTGTTTTTT. It specifies CASSRDGVTGELFF. The V and J genes are TRBV7-3 and TRBJ2-2; tentatively, D is TRBD1 or TRBD2 (5 bases each). In germline, CDR1 is SGHTA, CDR2 FQGTGA. CDR3 length equals 14 residues. Trimming pared 5 bases from V and 4 bases from J, leaving 11 bases between.

The V and J genes are TRBV15 and TRBJ1-1; D remains unclear. The CDR3 sequence is 16 residues long. The V end lost 0 bases, the J end lost 0 bases, and 11 bases lay between the germline ends. The germline CDR1 and CDR2 sequences are LNHNV and YYDKDF (reference sequence). The CDR3 loop reads CATSRELGRMNTEAFF. The CDR3 nucleotides read TGTGCCACCAGCAGAGAATTAGGGAGAATGAACACTGAAGCTTTCTTT.

In this sample, this clonotype turned up many times. The chain's CDR3 is CASSDRAWDSNQPQHF. As DNA, the CDR3 is TGTGCCAGCAGTGACCGGGCCTGGGACAGCAATCAGCCCCAGCATTTT. J is TRBJ1-5 and V is TRBV25-1; weak D call: TRBD1 (5 bases). The CDR3 length is 16 residues. Germline loops: CDR1 MGHDK, CDR2 SYGVNS. The V end lost 3 bases, the J end lost 1 base, and 13 bases lay between the germline ends.

This clonotype was seen only a few times. The J gene is TRBJ1-6, the V gene TRBV4-1; the D gene is possibly TRBD1 (6 bases). The CDR3 length is 15 residues. The germline gives CDR1 MGHRA, CDR2 YSYEKL. V lost 3 bases and J lost 9, with 15 bases in between. The CDR3, as DNA: TGCGCCAGCAGCCAGTCTACAGGGTGGGGTTCACCCCTCCACTTT. Its protein product is CASSQSTGWGSPLHF.

The chain is built from TRBV6-2 or TRBV6-3 and TRBJ1-5; the match to TRBD1 covers 7 bases. The trim removed 6 bases at V and 3 bases at J, leaving 5 bases unmatched. This CDR3 has 14 amino acids. Germline CDR1 is MNHEY and CDR2 is SVGEGT. DNA for the CDR3: TGTGCCAGCAGGATAAGGGGGCCCAATCAGCCCCAGCATTTT. Protein product: CASRIRGPNQPQHF.

The rearrangement joins TRBV4-2 to TRBJ1-4, with TRBD1 identical over 9 bases. Unmatched junction bases numbered 18, after V lost 4 bases and J lost 0 bases. Germline-derived CDR1 and CDR2 are LGHNA and YNFKEQ. This CDR3 contains 21 residues. The CDR3 nucleotides are TGTGCCAGCAGCCCCAGTGGGGACAGGGAAGAAGTAGAAGCAACTAATGAAAAACTGTTTTTT. It yields the protein CASSPSGDREEVEATNEKLFF.

V gene TRBV6-1 combines with J gene TRBJ2-3; 9 nucleotides match TRBD2. CDR3 size: 15 residues. The germline gives CDR1 MNHNS, CDR2 SASEGT. V was pared by 7 bases and J by 0 bases, with 5 bases of the junction left unmatched. The CDR3 region has the DNA TGTGCCAGCATAACTAGCGGGCTTAGCACAGATACGCAGTATTTT. It encodes CASITSGLSTDTQYF.

The chain uses TRBV9 and TRBJ2-5, with D perhaps matching TRBD2 (6 bases). This CDR3 region has 14 residues. Trimming left V 0 bases short and J 1 base short, with 7 bases between. CDR1 is SGDLS and CDR2 is YYNGEE in the germline V gene. CDR3 nucleotides: TGTGCCAGCAGCGTAGTCGGGGGCCAAGAGACCCAGTACTTC. This translates into CASSVVGGQETQYF.

This clonotype was detected a few times. The chain employs TRBV19 and TRBJ2-1; 13 nucleotides line up with TRBD2. V lost 3 bases to trimming and J lost 6 bases; unmatched junction nucleotides: 2. This CDR3 region has 15 residues. The germline V gene encodes CDR1 LNHDA and CDR2 SQIVND (reference sequence). CDR3 sequence (DNA): TGTGCCAGTAGTATGGGACTAGCGGGGCCCAATGAGCAGTTCTTC. It translates to CASSMGLAGPNEQFF.

This clonotype was recorded a few times. The chain carries TRBV30 and TRBJ2-1, with D possibly being TRBD2 (7 bases). CDR1 and CDR2 from the germline V gene are GTSNPN and SVGIG (reference sequence). Trimming left V 0 bases short and J 8 bases short, with 20 bases between. The CDR3 totals 16 residues. CDR3 sequence (DNA): TGTGCCTGGAGTGTACCGGGACGGGGGGCTGGGTATGAGCAGTTCTTC. This gives the protein CAWSVPGRGAGYEQFF.

J is TRBJ2-7 and V is TRBV6-2 or TRBV6-3; D is uncertain. Trimming left V 0 bases short and J 2 bases short, with 11 bases between. CDR3 length equals 15 residues. The germline V gene encodes CDR1 MNHEY and CDR2 SVGEGT. CDR3 bases: TGTGCCAGCAGTTACTCGGTTTCCCCCGCCTACGAGCAGTACTTC. Protein product: CASSYSVSPAYEQYF.

The V gene is TRBV6-2 or TRBV6-3, the J gene TRBJ1-2; no definite D call. With 2 bases removed from V and 4 bases from J, the gap between germline ends came to 5 bases. The CDR3 extends over 12 amino acids. CDR1 and CDR2 from the germline V gene are MNHEY and SVGEGT. CDR3 DNA: TGTGCCAGCAGTTACCGGACCTATGGCTACACCTTC. Encoded protein: CASSYRTYGYTF.

V is TRBV4-3 and J is TRBJ1-6; no firm D call. The V gene's germline CDR1 is LGHNA and CDR2 YSLEER. Trimming took 0 bases from V and 4 from J, leaving 7 bases between them. The CDR3 extends over 15 amino acids. The CDR3 coding sequence is TGCGCCAGCAGCCAAGAGAAAGGATATAATTCACCCCTCCACTTT. As protein: CASSQEKGYNSPLHF.

V usage is TRBV10-3 and J usage is TRBJ2-3; D remains ambiguous. The CDR3 consists of 16 residues. Trimming took off 5 bases at V and 0 bases at J, with 15 bases between the two ends. CDR1 is ENHRY and CDR2 is SYGVKD in the germline V gene. The CDR3 region has the DNA TGTGCCATCAGTCCAGATCTGGGGTCTAGCACAGATACGCAGTATTTT. Its translation: CAISPDLGSSTDTQYF.

This chain connects TRBV10-3 to TRBJ1-1; a possible D gene is TRBD1 (5 bases). Germline V CDR1 and CDR2: ENHRY, SYGVKD. V lost 4 bases and J 4 bases, leaving 13 bases between the germline ends. The CDR3 consists of 14 residues. DNA for the CDR3: TGTGCCATCAGTGGGGGGGGACTGGTCACTGAAGCTTTCTTT. The encoded protein is CAISGGGLVTEAFF.

This clonotype turned up a few times. The V and J genes are TRBV10-2 and TRBJ2-7; no reliable D call. Between the trimmed V and J ends, which lost 4 bases and 4 bases, there was a span of 5 bases. The CDR3 is made up of 11 amino acids. The germline V gene has CDR1 WSHSY and CDR2 SAAADI. This CDR3 is CASSARYEQYF. The DNA for the CDR3 is TGCGCCAGCAGTGCCCGATACGAGCAGTACTTC.

The rearrangement joins TRBV7-9 to TRBJ1-4, with D perhaps matching TRBD1 (6 bases). V dropped 4 bases and J dropped 0 bases, with 15 bases sitting between them. The CDR3 is made up of 17 amino acids. The germline CDR1 and CDR2 sequences are SEHNR and FQNEAQ (reference sequence). The CDR3 reads CASSSELTGPTNEKLFF. The CDR3 DNA reads TGTGCCAGCAGCTCGGAACTAACAGGGCCAACTAATGAAAAACTGTTTTTT. The full variable domain, completed using reference TRBV7-9 and TRBJ1-4, is DTGVSQNPRHKITKRGQNVTFRCDPISEHNRLYWYRQTLGQGPEFLTYFQNEAQLEKSRLLSDRFSAERPKGSFSTLEIQRTEQGDSAMYLCASSSELTGPTNEKLFFGSGTQLSVL.

This clonotype turned up a few times. The chain joins TRBV15 to TRBJ2-3, with 8 bases matching TRBD1. Germline lookup yields CDR1 LNHNV and CDR2 YYDKDF (reference sequence). J was trimmed by 2 bases and V by 6 bases; bases with no gene match: 4. The CDR3 is 14 amino acids. CDR3 region: CATSQGATTDTQYF. CDR3 nucleotide sequence: TGTGCCACCAGTCAGGGGGCTACCACAGATACGCAGTATTTT. Looking up the rest from reference TRBV15 and TRBJ2-3 gives the full variable domain: DAMVIQNPRYQVTQFGKPVTLSCSQTLNHNVMYWYQQKSSQAPKLLFHYYDKDFNNEADTPDNFQSRRPNTSFCFLDIRSPGLGDTAMYLCATSQGATTDTQYFGPGTRLTVL.